The T cell receptor beta chain under discussion was sequenced for a study of blood T cell repertoires in COVID-19. In the study overall: Donors in the United States, Italy and Spain gave samples during acute or convalescent COVID-19. In each case, the material was cDNA or gDNA derived from T cells, B-cell-depleted T cells, or PBMCs.

Original processing notes: Cell counts per sample came from amplifying reference gene primers. Method: immunoSEQ multiplex PCR; TCRdb's copy keeps in-frame clones and lacks some. V and J calls and clone size are given by that table; D and trimming were obtained from the DNA. The profile shows just over 90,000 clones, 80% of them singletons. This CDR3 is built from 15 residues. Unmatched junction bases numbered 0, after V lost 2 bases and J lost 4 bases. Per the germline V gene, CDR1 is MNHEY and CDR2 is SMNVEV (reference sequence). The material sequenced was peripheral blood. The source is a human donor in a cohort sampled during active COVID-19. This chain connects TRBV27 to TRBJ1-6; 9 nucleotides match TRBD1. For the CDR3, the DNA is TGTGCCAGCAGTTTAGGGACAGGGTATAATTCACCCCTCCACTTT. It codes for CASSLGTGYNSPLHF.